These T cell receptor beta chains were read from a single sample in a study of blood T cell repertoires in COVID-19. Using immunoSEQ multiplex PCR, the repertoire was profiled, and TCRdb retains in-frame clones only, with some absent. The profile shows 150,000 or so clones, roughly 87% of them singletons. Material for sequencing was PBMCs or T cells enriched from blood (not recorded which). These receptors were collected from a human donor with acute COVID-19. The donor label of this sample is uncertain. The CDR3 runs from the conserved cysteine through the conserved F or W. Fields, in order: V gene, CDR3 length, D gene, CDR3 protein. A D gene is named only where the DNA matches it firmly.

v_call: TRBV9; cdr3_length: 16; d_call: NA; cdr3_aa: CASSPGGGEGLIGYTF
v_call: TRBV7-9; cdr3_length: 16; d_call: NA; cdr3_aa: CASSQDVGLSYNEQFF
v_call: TRBV4-2; cdr3_length: 17; d_call: TRBD1; cdr3_aa: CASSQGGDRGYGGELFF
v_call: TRBV12-3/TRBV12-4; cdr3_length: 12; d_call: NA; cdr3_aa: CASSLEGNGYTF
v_call: TRBV7-9; cdr3_length: 15; d_call: TRBD1; cdr3_aa: CASKRGTGNTGELFF
v_call: TRBV6-5; cdr3_length: 13; d_call: TRBD1; cdr3_aa: CASSRDRDAEAFF
v_call: TRBV6-5; cdr3_length: 13; d_call: NA; cdr3_aa: CASSREVVYGYTF
v_call: TRBV4-1; cdr3_length: 15; d_call: NA; cdr3_aa: CASSRDTFSYNEQFF
v_call: TRBV10-1; cdr3_length: 20; d_call: TRBD1; cdr3_aa: CASSESDRGLAASRLDEAFF
v_call: TRBV9; cdr3_length: 16; d_call: NA; cdr3_aa: CASSATGLYANSPLHF
v_call: TRBV11-2; cdr3_length: 17; d_call: TRBD1; cdr3_aa: CASSPIGGRGYTGELFF
v_call: TRBV9; cdr3_length: 14; d_call: NA; cdr3_aa: CASSVGTRDEKLFF
v_call: TRBV5-4; cdr3_length: 15; d_call: TRBD1; cdr3_aa: CASSLGTGYQETQYF
v_call: TRBV7-9; cdr3_length: 12; d_call: NA; cdr3_aa: CASSFREQDYTF
v_call: TRBV7-9; cdr3_length: 15; d_call: NA; cdr3_aa: CASSLNRVNTGELFF
v_call: TRBV18; cdr3_length: 16; d_call: TRBD1; cdr3_aa: CASSLTGTGDNQPQHF
v_call: TRBV18; cdr3_length: 16; d_call: TRBD1; cdr3_aa: CASSTTTGSTTGELFF
v_call: TRBV23-1; cdr3_length: 15; d_call: TRBD1; cdr3_aa: CASTHEDQGAVGYTF
v_call: TRBV4-1; cdr3_length: 18; d_call: TRBD2; cdr3_aa: CASSQEPAGGRRTGELFF
v_call: TRBV6-5; cdr3_length: 13; d_call: TRBD1; cdr3_aa: CASDREFNQPQHF
v_call: TRBV7-8; cdr3_length: 16; d_call: TRBD2; cdr3_aa: CASSLVQRGGPYEQYF
v_call: TRBV18; cdr3_length: 13; d_call: NA; cdr3_aa: CASSPTGNTEAFF
v_call: TRBV10-2; cdr3_length: 16; d_call: TRBD1; cdr3_aa: CASRTGQGDSTGELFF
v_call: TRBV7-9; cdr3_length: 16; d_call: TRBD1; cdr3_aa: CASSSLLGQGRETQYF
v_call: TRBV5-6; cdr3_length: 17; d_call: NA; cdr3_aa: CASSSLTVVAAYNEQFF
v_call: TRBV20-1; cdr3_length: 11; d_call: NA; cdr3_aa: CSAGDLYGYTF
v_call: TRBV24-1; cdr3_length: 15; d_call: NA; cdr3_aa: CATSDSRGSNTEAFF
v_call: TRBV29-1; cdr3_length: 15; d_call: NA; cdr3_aa: CSVEDSRRVGNEQFF
v_call: TRBV27; cdr3_length: 18; d_call: NA; cdr3_aa: CASSLVGAHLSSREPQYF
v_call: TRBV19; cdr3_length: 13; d_call: NA; cdr3_aa: CASSDSSGNTIYF
v_call: TRBV11-2; cdr3_length: 14; d_call: TRBD1; cdr3_aa: CASSGGQGARGYTF
v_call: TRBV5-5; cdr3_length: 15; d_call: TRBD2; cdr3_aa: CASSLGLAGYNEQFF
v_call: TRBV7-9; cdr3_length: 12; d_call: NA; cdr3_aa: CASRRGNTEAFF
v_call: TRBV11-2; cdr3_length: 12; d_call: TRBD1; cdr3_aa: CASSLRDRKAFF
v_call: TRBV6-1; cdr3_length: 14; d_call: NA; cdr3_aa: CASSESGVRQPQHF
v_call: TRBV11-3; cdr3_length: 15; d_call: TRBD1; cdr3_aa: CASSSSGQGGGELFF
v_call: TRBV6-5; cdr3_length: 14; d_call: NA; cdr3_aa: CASSYFQGGGELFF